These 17 T cell receptor beta chains came from one sample sequenced in a study of blood T cell repertoires in COVID-19. TCRdb's table, derived via immunoSEQ multiplex PCR, lists solely in-frame clones and lacks some. The sample yields 15,000 to 20,000 clones, around 90% seen once. Material for sequencing was peripheral blood. All receptors derive from a human donor in a cohort sampled during active COVID-19.

This clone has a single count. V gene TRBV29-1 combines with J gene TRBJ1-2, with 8 bases matching TRBD1. Germline CDR1 and CDR2: SQVTM and ANQGSEA. The CDR3 totals 16 residues. Germline trimming cut 0 bases from V and 4 bases from J; bases unmatched to any gene: 10. CDR3: CSVEDTDRGPFYGYTF. As DNA, the CDR3 is TGCAGCGTTGAAGATACCGACAGGGGACCTTTCTATGGCTACACCTTC. The variable domain in full, completed from reference TRBV29-1 and TRBJ1-2, reads SAVISQKPSRDICQRGTSLTIQCQVDSQVTMMFWYRQQPGQSLTLIATANQGSEATYESGFVIDKFPISRPNLTFSTLTVSNMSPEDSSIYLCSVEDTDRGPFYGYTFGSGTRLTVV.

This chain connects TRBV27 to TRBJ2-1, with a weak D call TRBD2 (7 bases). The CDR3 is made up of 14 amino acids. Trimming shortened V by 4 bases and J by 5 bases, and 12 bases separated the two germline ends. Germline values: CDR1 MNHEY, CDR2 SMNVEV (reference sequence). The CDR3 loop reads CASSSGGGDNEQFF. The CDR3 DNA reads TGTGCCAGCAGTTCCGGAGGGGGGGACAATGAGCAGTTCTTC.

This chain joins TRBV5-1 and TRBJ2-1, with D possibly matching TRBD2 (6 bases). Germline CDR1 SGHRS, CDR2 YFSETQ. The CDR3 is 16 residues long. Trimming stripped 0 bases from V and 0 bases from J, with 10 bases between. CDR3 loop: CASSLAVTSSYNEQFF. DNA for the CDR3: TGCGCCAGCAGCTTGGCGGTGACTAGCTCCTACAATGAGCAGTTCTTC.

The chain is built from TRBV6-4 and TRBJ2-1, with D possibly TRBD2 on 5 matching bases. CDR1 is MRHNA and CDR2 is SNTAGT in the germline V gene. The V end was cut by 0 bases, the J end by 9 bases, with 9 bases between. This CDR3 is 13 amino acids long. The DNA of the CDR3 is TGTGCCAGCAGTGACTCGGTAGAGGGTGAGCAGTTCTTC. Its translation: CASSDSVEGEQFF.

The chain joins TRBV5-1 to TRBJ2-1; 15 nucleotides align to TRBD2. Germline-derived CDR1 and CDR2 are SGHRS and YFSETQ. CDR3 length equals 17 residues. After removal of 4 bases from V and 4 bases from J, the junction contained 6 bases not matched to a gene. The CDR3 DNA reads TGCGCCAGCAGCACGGGACTAGCGGGGGGATTTTACAATGAGCAGTTCTTC. It codes for CASSTGLAGGFYNEQFF.

The chain has TRBV19 and TRBJ2-2; 10 bases are shared with TRBD1. J gave up 6 bases and V 4 bases, and 5 bases lay outside the gene matches. CDR3 size: 15 residues. From germline, CDR1 is LNHDA and CDR2 SQIVND (reference sequence). In nucleotides, the CDR3 is TGTGCCAGTAGTAGGCGGACAGGGGGATCCGGGGAGCTGTTTTTT. It yields the protein CASSRRTGGSGELFF.

The chain uses TRBV9 and TRBJ2-3, with 14 nucleotides matching TRBD2. CDR1 is SGDLS and CDR2 is YYNGEE in the germline V gene. With V trimmed by 2 bases and J by 6 bases, 5 bases remained unmatched. This CDR3 comprises 16 residues. CDR3 protein: CASSVTSGGAVDTQYF. For the CDR3, the DNA is TGTGCCAGCAGCGTGACTAGCGGGGGGGCCGTGGATACGCAGTATTTT.

This chain joins TRBV6-6 and TRBJ1-5; tentatively, D is TRBD1 (6 bases). Trimming took 6 bases from V and 7 from J, leaving 10 bases between them. CDR3 length: 12 amino acids. Germline CDR1 is MNHNY and CDR2 is SVGAGI (reference sequence). The CDR3 bases are TGTGCCAGCAGAGCCCAGGGGCAGCCCCAGCATTTT. This gives the protein CASRAQGQPQHF.

The chain combines TRBV5-1 with TRBJ2-1; 10 bases align to TRBD2. The germline gives CDR1 SGHRS, CDR2 YFSETQ. This CDR3 is 19 amino acids long. V was pared by 2 bases and J by 0 bases, with 11 bases of the junction left unmatched. CDR3 sequence (DNA): TGCGCCAGCAGCTTACCAAGCGGGAGGGCCGAAAGCTCCTACAATGAGCAGTTCTTC. Translating it yields CASSLPSGRAESSYNEQFF.

Only a few counts were recorded for this clone. The chain uses TRBV7-3 and TRBJ2-2, with D perhaps TRBD2 (5 bases). The germline gives CDR1 SGHTA, CDR2 FQGTGA. This CDR3 is 13 amino acids long. Trimming took off 1 base at V and 7 bases at J, with 7 bases between the two ends. The CDR3 region has the DNA TGTGCCAGCAGCTTAATCGGGAACGGGGAGCTGTTTTTT. Translated, it gives CASSLIGNGELFF. Looking up the rest from reference TRBV7-3 and TRBJ2-2 gives the full variable domain: GAGVSQTPSNKVTEKGKYVELRCDPISGHTALYWYRQSLGQGPEFLIYFQGTGAADDSGLPNDRFFAVRPEGSVSTLKIQRTERGDSAVYLCASSLIGNGELFFGEGSRLTVL.

In this sample, this clone turned up once. The rearrangement links TRBV3-1 (or the pseudogene TRBV3-2) to TRBJ2-7; 14 bases fit TRBD2. CDR3 size: 16 residues. The germline V gene encodes CDR1 LGHDT and CDR2 YNNKEL (reference sequence). J was trimmed by 3 bases and V by 1 base; bases with no gene match: 2. CDR3 protein: CASSQAGLAGDYEQYF. The CDR3 nucleotides are TGTGCCAGCAGCCAAGCGGGACTAGCGGGAGACTACGAGCAGTACTTC.

The chain has TRBV7-8 and TRBJ2-7; 9 bases match TRBD2. Germline assignment: CDR1 SGHVS and CDR2 FQNEAQ. The V gene end was trimmed by 1 base and the J gene end by 3 bases; junction bases not matched to a gene: 7. This CDR3 comprises 16 residues. CDR3 bases: TGTGCCAGCAGCTTAGGATTAGCGGGAGCCGACTACGAGCAGTACTTC. Its translation is CASSLGLAGADYEQYF.

The J gene is TRBJ1-5, the V gene TRBV5-1; no reliable D call. This CDR3 is 14 amino acids long. V dropped 0 bases and J dropped 4 bases, with 8 bases sitting between them. Germline values: CDR1 SGHRS, CDR2 YFSETQ. The DNA for the CDR3 is TGCGCCAGCAGCTTGGGTGGAGTTAATCAGCCCCAGCATTTT. Its translation: CASSLGGVNQPQHF.

V is TRBV19 and J is TRBJ1-5, with 7 bases matching TRBD1. Germline assignment: CDR1 LNHDA and CDR2 SQIVND (reference sequence). The junction had 6 bases not matched to a gene; V was cut back by 6 bases and J by 1 base. This CDR3 has 15 amino acids. The CDR3 DNA reads TGTGCCAGTAGCTATACAGGGGTAAGCAATCAGCCCCAGCATTTT. This encodes CASSYTGVSNQPQHF.

Only one count was recorded for this clone. The gene calls are TRBV19 and TRBJ1-5, with a tentative D call TRBD1 (5 bases). The ends were cut back, 6 bases at V and 3 bases at J, with 12 bases in the middle. The germline gives CDR1 LNHDA, CDR2 SQIVND (reference sequence). This CDR3 is built from 14 residues. The CDR3 nucleotides are TGTGCCAGTAGCGTCAGGGCCTCCAATCAGCCCCAGCATTTT. Its translation: CASSVRASNQPQHF. Combining the CDR3 with reference TRBV19 and TRBJ1-5 gives the whole variable domain DGGITQSPKYLFRKEGQNVTLSCEQNLNHDAMYWYRQDPGQGLRLIYYSQIVNDFQKGDIAEGYSVSREKKESFPLTVTSAQKNPTAFYLCASSVRASNQPQHFGDGTRLSIL.

The V call is TRBV12-3 or TRBV12-4, the J call TRBJ2-5; 7 positions match TRBD1. Trimming cost V 6 bases and J 4 bases; bases outside gene matches: 5. This CDR3 region has 13 residues. In nucleotides, the CDR3 is TGTGCCAGCAGCCTGGGACAGACAGAGACCCAGTACTTC. It encodes CASSLGQTETQYF.

The V call is TRBV6-1, the J call TRBJ1-2; D unresolved. Trimming stripped 3 bases from V and 7 bases from J, with 12 bases between. The CDR3 covers 13 residues. The germline V gene has CDR1 MNHNS and CDR2 SASEGT. CDR3 amino acids: CASSEEIAGGYTF. CDR3 DNA sequence: TGTGCCAGCAGTGAGGAGATTGCGGGTGGCTACACCTTC.